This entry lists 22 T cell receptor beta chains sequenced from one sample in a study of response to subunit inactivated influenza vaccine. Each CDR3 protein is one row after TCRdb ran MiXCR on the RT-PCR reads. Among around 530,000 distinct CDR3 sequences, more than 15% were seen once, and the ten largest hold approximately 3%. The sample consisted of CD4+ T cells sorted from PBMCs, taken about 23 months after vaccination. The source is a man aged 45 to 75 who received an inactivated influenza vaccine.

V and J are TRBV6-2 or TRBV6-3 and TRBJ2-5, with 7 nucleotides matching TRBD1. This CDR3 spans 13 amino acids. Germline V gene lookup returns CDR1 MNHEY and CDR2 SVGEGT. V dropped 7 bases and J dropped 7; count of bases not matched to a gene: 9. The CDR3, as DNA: TGTGCCAGCATTGGGACAGCCGGCGGGACCCAGTACTTC. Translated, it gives CASIGTAGGTQYF.

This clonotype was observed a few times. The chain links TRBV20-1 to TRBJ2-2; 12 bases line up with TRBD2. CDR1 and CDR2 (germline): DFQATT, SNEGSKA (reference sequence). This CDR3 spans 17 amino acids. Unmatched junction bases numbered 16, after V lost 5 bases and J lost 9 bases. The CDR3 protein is CSAGRLAGEGVGRELFF. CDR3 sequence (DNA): TGCAGTGCTGGCCGACTAGCGGGAGAGGGGGTTGGCCGGGAGCTGTTTTTT.

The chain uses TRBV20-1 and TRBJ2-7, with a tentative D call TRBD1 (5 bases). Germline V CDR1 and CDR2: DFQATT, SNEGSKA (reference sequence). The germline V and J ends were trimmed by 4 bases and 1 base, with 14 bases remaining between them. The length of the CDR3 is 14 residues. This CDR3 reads CSATGSGNSYEQYF. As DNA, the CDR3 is TGCAGTGCTACTGGGTCAGGGAATTCCTACGAGCAGTACTTC.

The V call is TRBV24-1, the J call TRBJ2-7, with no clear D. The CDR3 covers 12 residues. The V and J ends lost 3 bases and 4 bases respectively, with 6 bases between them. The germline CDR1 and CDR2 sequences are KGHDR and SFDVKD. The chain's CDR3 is CATSDPSYEQYF. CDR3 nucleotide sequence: TGTGCCACCAGTGATCCCTCTTACGAGCAGTACTTC.

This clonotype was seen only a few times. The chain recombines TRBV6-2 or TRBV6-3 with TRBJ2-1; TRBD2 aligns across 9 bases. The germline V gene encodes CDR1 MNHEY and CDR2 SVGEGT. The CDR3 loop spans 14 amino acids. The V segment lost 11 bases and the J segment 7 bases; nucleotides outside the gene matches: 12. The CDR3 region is CAVGLAGTRNEQFF. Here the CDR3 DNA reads TGTGCCGTAGGGCTAGCGGGGACCCGGAATGAGCAGTTCTTC.

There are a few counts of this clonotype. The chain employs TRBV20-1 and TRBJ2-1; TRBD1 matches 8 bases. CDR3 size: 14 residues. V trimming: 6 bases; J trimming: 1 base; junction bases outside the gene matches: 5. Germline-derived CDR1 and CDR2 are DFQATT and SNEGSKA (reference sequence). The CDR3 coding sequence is TGCAGTGCAAAGACAGGGGCGTCCTACAATGAGCAGTTCTTC. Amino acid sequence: CSAKTGASYNEQFF.

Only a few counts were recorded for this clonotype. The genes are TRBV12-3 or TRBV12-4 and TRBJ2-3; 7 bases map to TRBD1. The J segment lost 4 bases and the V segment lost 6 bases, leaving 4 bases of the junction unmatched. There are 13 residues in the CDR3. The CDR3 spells CASRQGSADTQYF. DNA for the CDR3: TGTGCCAGCAGACAGGGGTCTGCAGATACGCAGTATTTT.

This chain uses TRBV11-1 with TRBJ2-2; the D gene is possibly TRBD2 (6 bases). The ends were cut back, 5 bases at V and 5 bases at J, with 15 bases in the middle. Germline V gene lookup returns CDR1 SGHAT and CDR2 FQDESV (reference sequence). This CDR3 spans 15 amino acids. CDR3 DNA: TGTGCCAGCAGCGCCAGCGGGTCCTGGACCGGGGAGCTGTTTTTT. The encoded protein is CASSASGSWTGELFF. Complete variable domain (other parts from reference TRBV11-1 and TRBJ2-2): EAEVAQSPRYKITEKSQAVAFWCDPISGHATLYWYRQILGQGPELLVQFQDESVVDDSQLPKDRFSAERLKGVDSTLKIQPAELGDSAMYLCASSASGSWTGELFFGEGSRLTVL.

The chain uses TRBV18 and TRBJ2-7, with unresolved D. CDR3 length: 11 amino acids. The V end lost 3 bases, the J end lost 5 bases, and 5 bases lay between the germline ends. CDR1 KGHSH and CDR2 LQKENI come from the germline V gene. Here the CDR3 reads CASSPKDEQYF. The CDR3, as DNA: TGTGCCAGCTCACCGAAGGACGAGCAGTACTTC.

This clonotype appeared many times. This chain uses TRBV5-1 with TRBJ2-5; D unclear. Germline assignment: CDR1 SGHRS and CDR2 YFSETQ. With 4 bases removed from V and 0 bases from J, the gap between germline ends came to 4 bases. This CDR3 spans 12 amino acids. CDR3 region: CASSRDQETQYF. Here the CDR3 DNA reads TGCGCCAGCAGCAGGGACCAAGAGACCCAGTACTTC. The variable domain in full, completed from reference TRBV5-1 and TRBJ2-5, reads KAGVTQTPRYLIKTRGQQVTLSCSPISGHRSVSWYQQTPGQGLQFLFEYFSETQRNKGNFPGRFSGRQFSNSRSEMNVSTLELGDSALYLCASSRDQETQYFGPGTRLLVL.

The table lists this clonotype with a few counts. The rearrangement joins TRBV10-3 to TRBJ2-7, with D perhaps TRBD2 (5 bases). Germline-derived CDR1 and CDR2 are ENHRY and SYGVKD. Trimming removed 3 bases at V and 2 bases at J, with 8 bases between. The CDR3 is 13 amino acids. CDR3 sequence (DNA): TGTGCCATCAGTGACGGGGTCGCCTACGAGCAGTACTTC. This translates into CAISDGVAYEQYF.

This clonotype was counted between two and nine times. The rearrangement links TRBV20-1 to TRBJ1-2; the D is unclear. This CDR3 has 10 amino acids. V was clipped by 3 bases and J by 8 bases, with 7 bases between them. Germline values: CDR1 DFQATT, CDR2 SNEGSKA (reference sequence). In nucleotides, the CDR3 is TGCAGTGCTAGCCTGGCAGGCTACACCTTC. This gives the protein CSASLAGYTF.

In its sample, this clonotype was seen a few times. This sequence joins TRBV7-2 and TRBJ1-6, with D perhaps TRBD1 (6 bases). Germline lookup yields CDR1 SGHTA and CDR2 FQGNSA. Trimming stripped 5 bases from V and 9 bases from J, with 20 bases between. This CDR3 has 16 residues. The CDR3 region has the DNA TGTGCCAGCAGCCAAACAGGGTTCCCTCATAGTTCACCCCTCCACTTT. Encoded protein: CASSQTGFPHSSPLHF.

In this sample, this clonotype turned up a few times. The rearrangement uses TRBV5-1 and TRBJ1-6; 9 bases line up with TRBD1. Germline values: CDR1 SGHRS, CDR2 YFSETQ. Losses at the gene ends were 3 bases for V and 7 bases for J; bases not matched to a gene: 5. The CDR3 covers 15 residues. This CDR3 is CASSSTGQGNSPLHF. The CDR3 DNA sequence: TGCGCCAGCAGCTCCACCGGACAGGGGAATTCACCCCTCCACTTT.

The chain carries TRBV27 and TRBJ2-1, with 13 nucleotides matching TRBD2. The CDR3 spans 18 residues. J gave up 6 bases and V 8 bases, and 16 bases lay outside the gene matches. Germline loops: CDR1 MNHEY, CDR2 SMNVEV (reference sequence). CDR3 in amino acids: CASGTTPQTSGRGNEQFF. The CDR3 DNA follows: TGTGCCAGCGGAACTACACCCCAAACTAGCGGGAGGGGCAATGAGCAGTTCTTC.

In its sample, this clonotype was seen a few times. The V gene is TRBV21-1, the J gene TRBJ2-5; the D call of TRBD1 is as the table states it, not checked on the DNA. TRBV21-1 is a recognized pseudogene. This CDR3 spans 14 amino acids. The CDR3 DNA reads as TGTGCCAGCAGCAAAGTTCGGGGCTCTGGGACCCAGTACTTC. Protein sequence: CASSKVRGSGTQYF.

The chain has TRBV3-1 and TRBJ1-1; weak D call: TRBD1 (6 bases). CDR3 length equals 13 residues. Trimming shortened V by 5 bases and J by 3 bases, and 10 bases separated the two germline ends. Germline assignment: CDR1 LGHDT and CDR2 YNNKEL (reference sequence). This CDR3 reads CASSNREYTEAFF. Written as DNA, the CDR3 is TGTGCCAGCAGCAACAGGGAATACACTGAAGCTTTCTTT.

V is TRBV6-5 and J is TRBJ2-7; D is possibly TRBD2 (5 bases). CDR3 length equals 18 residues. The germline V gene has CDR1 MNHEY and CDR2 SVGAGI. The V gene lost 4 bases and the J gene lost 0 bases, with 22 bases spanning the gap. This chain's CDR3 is CASSFTGIGKARSYEQYF. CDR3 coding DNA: TGTGCCAGCAGTTTCACCGGGATAGGCAAGGCACGCTCCTACGAGCAGTACTTC.

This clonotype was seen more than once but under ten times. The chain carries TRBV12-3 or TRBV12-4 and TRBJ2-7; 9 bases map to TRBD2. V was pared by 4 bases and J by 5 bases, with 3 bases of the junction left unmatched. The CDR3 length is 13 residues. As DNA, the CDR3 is TGTGCCAGCAGTTCGGGACTAGCTCACGAGCAGTACTTC. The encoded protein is CASSSGLAHEQYF.

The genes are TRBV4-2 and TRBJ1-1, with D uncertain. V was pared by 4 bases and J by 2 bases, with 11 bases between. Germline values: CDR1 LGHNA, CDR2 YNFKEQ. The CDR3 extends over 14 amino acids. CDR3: CASSPTWGNTEAFF. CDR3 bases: TGTGCCAGCAGCCCAACGTGGGGTAACACTGAAGCTTTCTTT.

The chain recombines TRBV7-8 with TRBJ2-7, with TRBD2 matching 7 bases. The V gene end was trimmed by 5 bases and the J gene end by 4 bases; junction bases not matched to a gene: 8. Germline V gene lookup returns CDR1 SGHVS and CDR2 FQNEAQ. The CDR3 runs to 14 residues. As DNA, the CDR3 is TGTGCCAGCAGCGCGAGGGACTACCCTTACGAGCAGTACTTC. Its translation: CASSARDYPYEQYF.

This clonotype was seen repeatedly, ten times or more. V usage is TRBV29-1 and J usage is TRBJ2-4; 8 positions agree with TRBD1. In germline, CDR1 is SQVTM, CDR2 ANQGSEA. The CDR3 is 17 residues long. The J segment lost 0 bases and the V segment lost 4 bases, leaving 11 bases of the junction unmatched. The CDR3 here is CSVVLGQGPLAKNIQYF. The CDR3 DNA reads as TGCAGCGTTGTGTTAGGACAGGGCCCTCTAGCCAAAAACATTCAGTACTTC.